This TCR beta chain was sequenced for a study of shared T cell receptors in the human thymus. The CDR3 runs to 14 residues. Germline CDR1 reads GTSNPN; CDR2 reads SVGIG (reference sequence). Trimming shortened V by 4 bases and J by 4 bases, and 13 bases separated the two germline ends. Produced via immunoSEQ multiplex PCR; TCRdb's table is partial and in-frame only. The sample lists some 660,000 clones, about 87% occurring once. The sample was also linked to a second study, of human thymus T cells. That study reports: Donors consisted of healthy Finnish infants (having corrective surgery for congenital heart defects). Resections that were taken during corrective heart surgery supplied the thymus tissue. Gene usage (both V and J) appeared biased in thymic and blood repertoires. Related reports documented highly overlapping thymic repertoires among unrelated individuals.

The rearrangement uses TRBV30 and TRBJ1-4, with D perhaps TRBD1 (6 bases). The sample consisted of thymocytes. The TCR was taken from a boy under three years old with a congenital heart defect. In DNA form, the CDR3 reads TGTGCCTGGACCGTGACAGGCCTTAATGAAAAACTGTTTTTT. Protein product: CAWTVTGLNEKLFF.